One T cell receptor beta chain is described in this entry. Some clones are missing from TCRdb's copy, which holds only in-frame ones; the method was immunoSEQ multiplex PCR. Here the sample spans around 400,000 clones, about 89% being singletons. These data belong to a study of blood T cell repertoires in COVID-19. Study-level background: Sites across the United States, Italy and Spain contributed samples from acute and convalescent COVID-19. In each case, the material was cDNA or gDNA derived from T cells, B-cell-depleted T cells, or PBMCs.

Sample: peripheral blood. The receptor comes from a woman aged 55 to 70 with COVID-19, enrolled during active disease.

The CDR3 region is CASSQSILAGDPSTDTQYF. The DNA of the CDR3 is TGCGCCAGCAGTCAATCGATACTAGCGGGGGACCCTAGCACAGATACGCAGTATTTT. This chain links TRBV23-1 with TRBJ2-3; 11 bases are a match to TRBD2. Being an ORF, TRBV23-1 has a function that is uncertain. Unmatched junction bases numbered 8, after V lost 0 bases and J lost 0 bases. The CDR3 spans 19 residues.